This T cell receptor beta chain is from a study of CD8+ T cells in alopecia areata. Extracted RNA was reverse transcribed into cDNA, the sequencing template. Here immunoSEQ multiplex PCR was the method, and the copy in TCRdb shows in-frame clones only, minus some. The sample carries 70,000 or so clones, 29% recorded once. The sample's treatment: oral pan-JAK inhibitor, 5-10 mg twice daily. Obtained from alopecia areata patients were lesional scalp punch biopsies along with peripheral blood. PBMCs provided sorted CD4+ and CD8+ T cells. This clonotype was obtained from a human donor with alopecia areata. The sample consisted of CD8+ T cells sorted from blood, taken at week 4, from a patient treated with tofacitinib.

The CDR3 sequence is CATLGEFGNTIYF. The CDR3, as DNA: TGTGCCACATTGGGGGAATTTGGAAACACCATATATTTT. The chain joins TRBV25-1 to TRBJ1-3, with a tentative D call TRBD1 (5 bases). Trimming shortened V by 10 bases and J by 3 bases, and 13 bases separated the two germline ends. Looked up from germline, CDR1 is MGHDK and CDR2 is SYGVNS. The CDR3 is 13 residues long.